The clone carrying this T cell receptor (beta chain) was counted only a few times. This record belongs to a study of control samples from healthy donors and cancer patients. Germline V CDR1 and CDR2: LGHNA, YSLEER. The CDR3 is 16 amino acids. Deletions cut 0 bases from V and 4 bases from J, with 10 bases between. Profiling relied on immunoSEQ multiplex PCR, and the TCRdb table lists in-frame clones only, not all of them. The sample lists 98,000 or so clones; 79% were seen once. Material for sequencing was blood. The chain joins TRBV4-3 to TRBJ1-6; D gene unclear. This TCR came from a woman in her thirties in good health. CDR3 in amino acids: CASSQDWPSYNSPLHF. In DNA form, the CDR3 reads TGCGCCAGCAGCCAAGACTGGCCGAGTTATAATTCACCCCTCCACTTT.